Listed here are 10 T cell receptor beta chains from one sample, sequenced in a study of Graves' ophthalmopathy and Graves' hyperthyroidism. Transcripts of RNA were the source for amplifying TCR beta CDR3 regions. An initial RT-PCR round employing HTBI primers preceded a second-round multiplex PCR. TCRdb reanalysed the multiplex PCR reads using MiXCR and keeps one entry per CDR3 protein. The data show more than 550,000 distinct CDR3 sequences, 35% to 50% seen once. The sequencing input was peripheral blood. The receptor source for this set is an adult man with Graves' ophthalmopathy.

The genes are TRBV9 and TRBJ1-2, with TRBD1 matching 8 bases. CDR3 size: 14 residues. The V gene's germline CDR1 is SGDLS and CDR2 YYNGEE. Trimming at V came to 3 bases and at J to 3 bases, leaving 4 bases not matched to a gene. CDR3 bases: TGTGCCAGCAGCGCCCAGACAGGGGACTATGGCTACACCTTC. Encoded protein: CASSAQTGDYGYTF.

This rearrangement joins TRBV5-1 to TRBJ2-7; unclear D gene. Per germline, CDR1 SGHRS and CDR2 YFSETQ. This CDR3 region has 14 residues. V gave up 0 bases and J gave up 6 bases, with 13 bases separating them. The CDR3 nucleotides are TGCGCCAGCAGCTTGGTTGGGGTCCTGGGCGAGCAGTACTTC. As protein: CASSLVGVLGEQYF.

As for this clonotype: A read error may produce the germline difference seen at one junction end. This sequence joins TRBV10-3 and TRBJ1-1; 8 nucleotides line up with TRBD1. CDR3 length: 16 amino acids. From germline, CDR1 is ENHRY and CDR2 SYGVKD. The CDR3 spells CASSGYPTGASTEAFF. The CDR3 DNA follows: TGTGCCAGCAGTGGGTATCCGACAGGGGCGAGTACTGAAGCTTTCTTT.

Many counts were recorded for this clonotype. The CDR3 nucleotides are TGTGCCAGCAGCTCGGGACCGCGCTCTGGGGCCAACGTCCTGACTTTC. Its protein is CASSSGPRSGANVLTF. The chain has TRBV5-6 and TRBJ2-6; D may correspond to TRBD1 or TRBD2 (5 bases each). The V end lost 3 bases, the J end lost 0 bases, and 10 bases lay between the germline ends. Germline CDR1 SGHDT, CDR2 YYEEEE. The CDR3 spans 16 residues.

This clonotype was observed many times. The chain couples TRBV6-5 to TRBJ1-6; a weak D match, TRBD1 (6 bases). The CDR3 spans 15 residues. Germline CDR1 is MNHEY and CDR2 is SVGAGI. Trimming took off 5 bases at V and 8 bases at J, with 16 bases between the two ends. CDR3 nucleotide sequence: TGTGCCAGCAGTGTGACAGGCTCCCGGGATTCACCCCTCCACTTT. Protein: CASSVTGSRDSPLHF.

The V gene is TRBV10-3, the J gene TRBJ1-2, with 12 bases that match TRBD1. The V and J ends lost 10 bases and 7 bases, in that order; junction bases with no gene match: 4. The germline V gene has CDR1 ENHRY and CDR2 SYGVKD. The CDR3 loop spans 12 amino acids. This CDR3 reads CATGTGGGGYTF. The DNA of the CDR3 is TGTGCCACCGGGACAGGGGGCGGTGGCTACACCTTC.

This clonotype showed up many times. The chain joins TRBV7-9 to TRBJ1-1; D gene unclear. Trimming removed 5 bases at V and 2 bases at J, with 6 bases between. This CDR3 is built from 12 residues. Germline CDR1 is SEHNR and CDR2 is FQNEAQ (reference sequence). CDR3 nucleotides: TGTGCCAGCAGCCCTCATAACACTGAAGCTTTCTTT. Residues: CASSPHNTEAFF.

V and J are TRBV29-1 and TRBJ2-5; D might be TRBD1 (6 bases). The closer fit of TRBJ2-7 to the DNA end suggests the J call may be wrong. Germline V gene sequence: CDR1 SQVTM, CDR2 ANQGSEA. This CDR3 comprises 13 residues. CDR3 protein: CSARTADTYEQYF. CDR3 DNA sequence: TGCAGCGCTAGGACAGCAGATACCTACGAGCAGTACTTC.

To note about this clonotype: Possible read error: a much larger clone is one base away. J is TRBJ2-7 and V is TRBV10-3; tentatively, D is TRBD2 (5 bases). The CDR3 has 13 residues. Trimming removed 7 bases at V and 0 bases at J, with 10 bases between. Germline V CDR1 and CDR2: ENHRY, SYGVKD. DNA for the CDR3: TGTGCCATCAAAGCGGAAAGCTCCTACGAGCAGTACTTC. Encoded protein: CAIKAESSYEQYF.

This clonotype has ten or more counts. This chain joins TRBV7-9 and TRBJ1-2, with D unresolved. Looked up from germline, CDR1 is SEHNR and CDR2 is FQNEAQ (reference sequence). V lost 4 bases and J 2 bases, leaving 23 bases between the germline ends. The CDR3 length is 18 residues. The CDR3 loop reads CASSSFPPRARGNYGYTF. The CDR3 DNA follows: TGTGCCAGCAGCTCCTTTCCCCCCCGGGCTCGAGGAAACTATGGCTACACCTTC.